These T cell receptor beta chains were read from a single sample in a study of brain metastases from non-small cell lung cancer. Data came from immunoSEQ multiplex PCR; TCRdb stores just in-frame clones and leaves some out. The profile shows over 1,500 clones, roughly 88% of them singletons. Sequenced sample: tissue from a brain metastasis. The receptors derive from a donor aged 40 or over with non-small cell lung cancer. CDR3s include the opening cysteine and the closing phenylalanine or tryptophan. Each record gives: CDR3 length, J gene, V gene, CDR3 protein.

13 | TRBJ1-5 | TRBV6-5 | CASTAVGNQPQHF
15 | TRBJ1-2 | TRBV7-8 | CASSIQGLSGYGYTF
13 | TRBJ1-1 | TRBV14 | CASSQSGDAEAFF
13 | TRBJ1-3 | TRBV30 | CAWSVSLLGDRNF
11 | TRBJ2-7 | TRBV3-1/TRBV3-2 | CASSHNYEQYF
15 | TRBJ1-5 | TRBV19 | CASTNQVFSNQPQHF
12 | TRBJ1-6 | TRBV15 | CATSPQRGSLHF
15 | TRBJ2-2 | TRBV7-2 | CASSLSQSTTGELFF
12 | TRBJ2-7 | TRBV2 | CASSFARVGQYF
18 | TRBJ1-2 | TRBV19 | CASSIPRGPGARGVGYTF
12 | TRBJ1-6 | TRBV9 | CASSTRFSPLHF
13 | TRBJ1-1 | TRBV12-3/TRBV12-4 | CASRPSGRPAAFF
13 | TRBJ2-2 | TRBV6-5 | CASRGPNTGELFF
18 | TRBJ1-5 | TRBV19 | CASSSSRQGGRRGQPQHF
17 | TRBJ1-4 | TRBV18 | CASSPSGQPIEDEKLFF
15 | TRBJ2-1 | TRBV5-6 | CASSFSSGGLVKQFF
15 | TRBJ2-1 | TRBV3-1/TRBV3-2 | CASSPTGQGAYEQFF
15 | TRBJ1-1 | TRBV30 | CAWSAGDRMYTEAFF
18 | TRBJ2-4 | TRBV5-6 | CASSLGVGRVSDKNIQYF
14 | TRBJ1-5 | TRBV4-1 | CASSQAILLQPQHF
15 | TRBJ1-5 | TRBV6-2/TRBV6-3 | CASSPQGFSNQPQHF
15 | TRBJ2-3 | TRBV19 | CASSWTSGGQDTQYF
12 | TRBJ2-1 | TRBV5-1 | CASSFEGYEQFF
15 | TRBJ2-7 | TRBV5-4 | CASRSGGDLTYEQYF
16 | TRBJ2-5 | TRBV19 | CASSLRDRGIRETQYF
12 | TRBJ2-1 | TRBV6-5 | CASGRGPNEQFF
14 | TRBJ2-7 | TRBV9 | CASNEGDLTYEQYF
15 | TRBJ2-7 | TRBV6-5 | CASSRLAPSSYEQYF